The 12 T cell receptor beta chains below were found in one sample sequenced in a study of blood T cells in healthy people across ages. Combining a sample-barcoded 5' primer with a J-beta primer mix, a second PCR ran for about 7 to 11 cycles. Each CDR3 protein gets one entry after TCRdb re-called the 5' RACE reads with MiXCR. The sample has about 1.4 million distinct CDR3 sequences; approximately 59% are singletons. The sample was blood. These receptors all stem from a man aged 18 to 29 in good health.

This clonotype was recorded a few times. The chain links TRBV29-1 to TRBJ2-3, with 8 bases fitting TRBD2. J was trimmed by 2 bases and V by 4 bases; bases with no gene match: 2. This CDR3 is 13 amino acids long. CDR1 is SQVTM and CDR2 is ANQGSEA in the germline V gene. Here the CDR3 DNA reads TGCAGCGTTGGCGGGAGGCACACAGATACGCAGTATTTT. This gives the protein CSVGGRHTDTQYF.

The chain combines TRBV20-1 with TRBJ2-2; the match to TRBD1 covers 7 bases. The germline CDR1 and CDR2 sequences are DFQATT and SNEGSKA (reference sequence). This CDR3 comprises 14 residues. The V gene end was trimmed by 5 bases and the J gene end by 7 bases; junction bases not matched to a gene: 10. The CDR3 is CSASGTAYDGELFF. The CDR3 DNA reads TGCAGTGCTTCCGGGACAGCTTACGACGGGGAGCTGTTTTTT.

Concerning this clonotype itself: One end of the junction does not line up with germline, which may come from a read error. The rearrangement joins TRBV5-6 to TRBJ2-7; D gene uncertain. This CDR3 is 16 amino acids long. CDR1 and CDR2 from the germline V gene are SGHDT and YYEEEE. The CDR3 nucleotides are TGTGCCAGCAGCTTGCCGTTTCGTTCAGCGAACTACGAGAAGTACTTC. Amino acid sequence: CASSLPFRSANYEKYF. Complete variable domain (other parts from reference TRBV5-6 and TRBJ2-7): DAGVTQSPTHLIKTRGQQVTLRCSPKSGHDTVSWYQQALGQGPQFIFQYYEEEERQRGNFPDRFSGHQFPNYSSELNVNALLLGDSALYLCASSLPFRSANYEKYFGPGTRLTVT.

This clonotype was picked up a small number of times. The chain combines TRBV12-3 or TRBV12-4 with TRBJ2-1; TRBD2 aligns across 9 bases. This CDR3 contains 16 residues. V was pared by 5 bases and J by 10 bases, with 15 bases of the junction left unmatched. The CDR3 DNA reads TGTGCCAGCAGTCCTATCCATAGCGGGAGTGTCGAGGAGCAGTTCTTC. Protein sequence: CASSPIHSGSVEEQFF.

This clonotype was seen more than once but under ten times. The gene calls are TRBV5-1 and TRBJ2-7; a weak D match, TRBD1 (6 bases). The V gene's germline CDR1 is SGHRS and CDR2 YFSETQ. The CDR3 covers 17 residues. With 1 base removed from V and 0 bases from J, the gap between germline ends came to 17 bases. CDR3 residues: CASSLTTPAQGSYEQYF. The DNA for the CDR3 is TGCGCCAGCAGCTTGACCACCCCGGCACAGGGCTCCTACGAGCAGTACTTC. Variable domain in full (rest from reference TRBV5-1 and TRBJ2-7): KAGVTQTPRYLIKTRGQQVTLSCSPISGHRSVSWYQQTPGQGLQFLFEYFSETQRNKGNFPGRFSGRQFSNSRSEMNVSTLELGDSALYLCASSLTTPAQGSYEQYFGPGTRLTVT.

On this clonotype: Mismatch with germline at one junction end may stem from a read error. This rearrangement joins TRBV28 to TRBJ1-2, with a tentative D call TRBD1 (5 bases). The CDR3 has 14 residues. Looked up from germline, CDR1 is MDHEN and CDR2 is SYDVKM. CDR3 bases: TGTGCTAGCAGTTTCCGGACAACTAACTATGGCTACACCTTC. Its translation is CASSFRTTNYGYTF.

This clonotype was seen a single time. This chain links TRBV4-1 with TRBJ1-2; 9 nucleotides line up with TRBD1. V was pared by 2 bases and J by 4 bases, with 5 bases of the junction left unmatched. Germline CDR1 MGHRA, CDR2 YSYEKL. The CDR3 is 15 residues long. The CDR3 DNA follows: TGCGCCAGCAGCCAAAAACGGACAGGGGCCTATGGCTACACCTTC. This codes for CASSQKRTGAYGYTF.

The V gene is TRBV4-1, the J gene TRBJ1-6; D uncertain. This CDR3 is 13 amino acids long. Per the germline V gene, CDR1 is MGHRA and CDR2 is YSYEKL. Trimming stripped 4 bases from V and 6 bases from J, with 7 bases between. CDR3 protein: CASSRLGNSPLHF. CDR3 bases: TGCGCCAGCAGCCGGTTAGGTAATTCACCCCTCCACTTT.

The V gene is TRBV24-1, the J gene TRBJ2-1; a possible D gene is TRBD1 (5 bases). Germline assignment: CDR1 KGHDR and CDR2 SFDVKD. V was trimmed by 4 bases and J by 8 bases, leaving 11 bases between them. The CDR3 spans 13 residues. The CDR3 DNA reads as TGTGCCACCAGTGAGGGGCCTCGGGATGAGCAGTTCTTC. This sequence encodes CATSEGPRDEQFF.

The gene calls are TRBV7-2 and TRBJ2-5; no definite D call. Near its end, the DNA agrees better with TRBJ2-7, so the J call may be wrong. CDR1 is SGHTA, CDR2 FQGNSA, per germline. This CDR3 is built from 15 residues. The CDR3 sequence is CASSDPRSSRYEQYF. The CDR3 nucleotides read TGTGCCAGCAGCGACCCGAGAAGCAGTAGATACGAGCAGTACTTC.

This clonotype has a single count. The V and J genes are TRBV27 and TRBJ2-2; TRBD1 matches at 8 bases. Germline V CDR1 and CDR2: MNHEY, SMNVEV (reference sequence). V was clipped by 1 base and J by 1 base; unmatched bases: 2. There are 16 residues in the CDR3. The CDR3 DNA is TGTGCCAGCAGTTTATGGGGGACAGGGAACACCGGGGAGCTGTTTTTT. It codes for CASSLWGTGNTGELFF.

The chain uses TRBV29-1 and TRBJ2-7, with TRBD1 matching over 7 bases. The CDR3 totals 12 residues. Trimming took 6 bases from V and 3 from J; bases not matched to a gene: 5. Germline V gene sequence: CDR1 SQVTM, CDR2 ANQGSEA. CDR3 protein: CSVGQVDYEQYF. CDR3 DNA sequence: TGCAGCGTCGGACAGGTGGACTACGAGCAGTACTTC.